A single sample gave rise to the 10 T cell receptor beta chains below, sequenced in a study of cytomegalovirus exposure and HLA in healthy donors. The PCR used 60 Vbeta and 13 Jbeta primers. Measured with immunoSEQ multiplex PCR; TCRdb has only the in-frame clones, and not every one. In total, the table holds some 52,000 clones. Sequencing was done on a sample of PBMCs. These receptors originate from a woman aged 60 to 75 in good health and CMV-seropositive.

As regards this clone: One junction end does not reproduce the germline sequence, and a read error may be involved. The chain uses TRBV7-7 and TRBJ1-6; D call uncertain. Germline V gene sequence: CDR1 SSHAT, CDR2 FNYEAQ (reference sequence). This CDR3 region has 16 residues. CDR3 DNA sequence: TGTGCTAGCAGGACTACTACGGGCGGTCGAAATTCACCCCTCCACTTT. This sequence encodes CASRTTTGGRNSPLHF.

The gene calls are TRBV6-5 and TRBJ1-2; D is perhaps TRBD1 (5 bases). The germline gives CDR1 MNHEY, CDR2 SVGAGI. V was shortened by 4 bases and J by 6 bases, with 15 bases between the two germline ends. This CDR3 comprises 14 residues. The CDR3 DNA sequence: TGTGCCAGCAGTTGGAGACAGCCTCCCGATGGCTACACCTTC. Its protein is CASSWRQPPDGYTF.

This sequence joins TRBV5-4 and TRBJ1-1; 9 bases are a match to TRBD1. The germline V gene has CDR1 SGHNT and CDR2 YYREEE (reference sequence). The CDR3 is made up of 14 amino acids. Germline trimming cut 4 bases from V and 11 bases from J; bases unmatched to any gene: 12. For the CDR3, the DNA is TGTGCCAGCAGCCCTTCACAGGGGGCGCAGAATGCTTTCTTT. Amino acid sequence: CASSPSQGAQNAFF.

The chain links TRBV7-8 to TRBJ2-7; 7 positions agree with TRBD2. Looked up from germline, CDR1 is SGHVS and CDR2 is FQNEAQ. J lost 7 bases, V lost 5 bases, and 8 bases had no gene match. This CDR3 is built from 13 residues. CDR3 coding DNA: TGTGCCAGCAGCGCTGAGCGGGGCTTAGAGCAGTACTTC. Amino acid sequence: CASSAERGLEQYF.

The chain's CDR3 is CASSQGLDYGYTF. CDR3 sequence (DNA): TGTGCCAGCAGCCAAGGCCTAGACTATGGCTACACCTTC. The chain recombines TRBV14 with TRBJ1-2, with no clear D. With 1 base removed from V and 3 bases from J, the gap between germline ends came to 6 bases. Germline assignment: CDR1 SGHDN and CDR2 FVKESK. CDR3 length: 13 amino acids.

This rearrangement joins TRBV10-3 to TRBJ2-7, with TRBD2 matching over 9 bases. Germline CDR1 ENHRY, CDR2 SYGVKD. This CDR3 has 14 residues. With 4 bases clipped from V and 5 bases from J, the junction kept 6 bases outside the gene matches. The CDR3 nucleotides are TGTGCCATCAGTGTGGGCGGGGGGGCCGACGAGCAGTACTTC. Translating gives CAISVGGGADEQYF.

The CDR3 DNA reads as TGTGCCAGCAGGACTACAGGGGCAGGAAACACCATATATTTT. This gives the protein CASRTTGAGNTIYF. This sequence joins TRBV25-1 and TRBJ1-3; TRBD1 matches at 7 bases. Germline values: CDR1 MGHDK, CDR2 SYGVNS. The CDR3 sequence is 14 residues long. The V segment lost 6 bases and the J segment 4 bases; nucleotides outside the gene matches: 6.

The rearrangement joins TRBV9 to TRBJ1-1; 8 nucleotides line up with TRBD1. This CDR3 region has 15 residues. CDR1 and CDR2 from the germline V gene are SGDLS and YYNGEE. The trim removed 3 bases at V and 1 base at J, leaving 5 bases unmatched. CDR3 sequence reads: CASSEGTGANTEAFF. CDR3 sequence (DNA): TGTGCCAGCAGCGAGGGGACAGGTGCGAACACTGAAGCTTTCTTT.

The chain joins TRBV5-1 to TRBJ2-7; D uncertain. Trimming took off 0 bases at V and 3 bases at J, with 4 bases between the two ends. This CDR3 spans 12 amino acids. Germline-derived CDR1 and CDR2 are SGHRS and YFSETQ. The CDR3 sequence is CASSLESYEQYF. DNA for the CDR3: TGCGCCAGCAGCTTGGAGAGCTACGAGCAGTACTTC.

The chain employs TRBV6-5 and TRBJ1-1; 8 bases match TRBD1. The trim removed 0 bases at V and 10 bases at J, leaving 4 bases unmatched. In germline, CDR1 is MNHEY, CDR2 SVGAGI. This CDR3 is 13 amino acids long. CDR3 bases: TGTGCCAGCAGTTACTCAGACAGGGGATCAGCTTTCTTT. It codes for CASSYSDRGSAFF.